The source of this T cell receptor beta chain is a study of blood T cell repertoires in COVID-19. The CDR3 loop spans 14 amino acids. Trimming left V 8 bases short and J 5 bases short, with 18 bases between. CDR1 and CDR2 (germline): WNHNN, SYGVQD (reference sequence). Here immunoSEQ multiplex PCR was the method, and the copy in TCRdb shows in-frame clones only, minus some. The sample yields 80,000 to 100,000 clones, approximately 82% seen once. This clonotype was obtained from an older man with active or convalescent COVID-19. This chain connects TRBV10-1 to TRBJ1-2; D is uncertain. Sequenced material: peripheral blood. CDR3 in amino acids: CASPYKSTVYGYTF. CDR3 in DNA: TGCGCCAGCCCCTATAAGAGTACAGTTTATGGCTACACCTTC.